Listed here is a single TCR beta chain. The sample belongs to a study of technical replicates of blood from a few donors. TCRdb's copy holds only in-frame clones and misses some; the assay was immunoSEQ multiplex PCR. The data hold approximately 18,000 clones, with 82% observed a single time. With 3 bases clipped from V and 5 bases from J, the junction kept 6 bases outside the gene matches. CDR1 and CDR2 (germline): GTSNPN, SVGIG (reference sequence). The length of the CDR3 is 13 residues. Sequenced input: PBMCs. The TCR originated in a human donor in good health. Some clones in this sample may be carry-over from other donors' samples. The V call is TRBV30, the J call TRBJ1-1; 7 nucleotides align to TRBD1. CDR3 sequence: CAWRRGRETEAFF. The CDR3 DNA reads as TGTGCCTGGAGAAGGGGGCGCGAAACTGAAGCTTTCTTT.